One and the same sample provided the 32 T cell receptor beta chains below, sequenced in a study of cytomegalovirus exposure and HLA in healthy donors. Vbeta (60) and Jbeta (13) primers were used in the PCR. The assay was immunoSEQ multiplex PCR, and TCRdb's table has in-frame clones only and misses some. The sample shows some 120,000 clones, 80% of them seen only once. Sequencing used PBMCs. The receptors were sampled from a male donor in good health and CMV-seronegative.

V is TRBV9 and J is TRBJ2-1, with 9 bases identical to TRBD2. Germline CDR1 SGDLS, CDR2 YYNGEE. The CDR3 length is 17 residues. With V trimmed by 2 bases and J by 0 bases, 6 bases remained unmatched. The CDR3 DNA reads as TGTGCCAGCAGCGTGTCGACTAGCGGTAGCTCCTACAATGAGCAGTTCTTC. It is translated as CASSVSTSGSSYNEQFF.

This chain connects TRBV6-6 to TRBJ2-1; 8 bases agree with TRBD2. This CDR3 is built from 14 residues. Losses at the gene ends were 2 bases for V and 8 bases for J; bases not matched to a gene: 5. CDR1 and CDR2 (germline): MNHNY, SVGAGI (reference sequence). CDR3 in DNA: TGTGCCAGCAGTTACGTTCGGGGGGGGGATGAGCAGTTCTTC. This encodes CASSYVRGGDEQFF.

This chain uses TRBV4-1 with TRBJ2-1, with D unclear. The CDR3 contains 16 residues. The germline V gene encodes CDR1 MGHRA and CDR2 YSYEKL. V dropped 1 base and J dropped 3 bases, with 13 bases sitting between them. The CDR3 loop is CASSQVDMLHYNEQFF. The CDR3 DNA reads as TGCGCCAGCAGCCAAGTCGACATGCTCCACTACAATGAGCAGTTCTTC.

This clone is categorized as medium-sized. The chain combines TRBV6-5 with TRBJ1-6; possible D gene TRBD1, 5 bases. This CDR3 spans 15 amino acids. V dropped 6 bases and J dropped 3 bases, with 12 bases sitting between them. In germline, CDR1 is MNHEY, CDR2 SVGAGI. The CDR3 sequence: CASSSGPDYNSPLHF. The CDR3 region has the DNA TGTGCCAGCAGCTCAGGGCCTGACTATAATTCACCCCTCCACTTT.

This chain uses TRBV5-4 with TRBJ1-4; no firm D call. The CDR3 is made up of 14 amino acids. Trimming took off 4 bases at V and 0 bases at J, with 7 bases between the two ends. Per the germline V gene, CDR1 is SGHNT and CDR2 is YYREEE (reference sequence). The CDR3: CASSVEPTNEKLFF. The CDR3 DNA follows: TGTGCCAGCAGCGTGGAGCCAACTAATGAAAAACTGTTTTTT.

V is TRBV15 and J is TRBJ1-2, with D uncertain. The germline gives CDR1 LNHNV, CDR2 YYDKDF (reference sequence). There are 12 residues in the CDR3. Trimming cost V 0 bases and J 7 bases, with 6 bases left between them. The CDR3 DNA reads TGTGCCACCAGCAGAGAACGGTCTGGCTACACCTTC. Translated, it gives CATSRERSGYTF.

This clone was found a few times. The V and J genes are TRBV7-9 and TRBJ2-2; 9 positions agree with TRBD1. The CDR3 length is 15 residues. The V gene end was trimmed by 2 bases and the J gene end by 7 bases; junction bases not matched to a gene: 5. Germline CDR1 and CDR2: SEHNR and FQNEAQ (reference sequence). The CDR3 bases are TGTGCCAGCAGCTTATCTCAGACAGGGGGCGGGGAGCTGTTTTTT. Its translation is CASSLSQTGGGELFF.

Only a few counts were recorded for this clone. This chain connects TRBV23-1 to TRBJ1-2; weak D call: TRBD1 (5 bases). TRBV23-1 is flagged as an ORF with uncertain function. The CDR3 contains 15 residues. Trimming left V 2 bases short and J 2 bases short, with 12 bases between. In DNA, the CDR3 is TGCGCCAGCAGTCAAAGAACCCCAGGGAACTATGGCTACACCTTC. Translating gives CASSQRTPGNYGYTF.

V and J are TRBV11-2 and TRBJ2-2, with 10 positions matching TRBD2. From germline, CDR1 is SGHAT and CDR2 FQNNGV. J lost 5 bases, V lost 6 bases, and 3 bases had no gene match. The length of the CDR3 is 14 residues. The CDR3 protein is CASRLAGQTGELFF. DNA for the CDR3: TGTGCCAGCAGACTAGCGGGGCAAACCGGGGAGCTGTTTTTT.

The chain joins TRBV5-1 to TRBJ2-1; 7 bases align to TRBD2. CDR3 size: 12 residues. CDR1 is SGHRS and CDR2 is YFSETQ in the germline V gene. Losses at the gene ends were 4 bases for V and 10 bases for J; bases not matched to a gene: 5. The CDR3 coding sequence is TGCGCCAGCAGCCACGCAGCGGGGGAGCAGTTCTTC. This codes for CASSHAAGEQFF.

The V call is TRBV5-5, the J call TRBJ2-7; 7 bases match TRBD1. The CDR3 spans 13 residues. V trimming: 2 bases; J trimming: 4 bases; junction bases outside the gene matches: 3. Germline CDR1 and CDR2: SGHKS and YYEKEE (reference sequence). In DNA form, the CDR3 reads TGTGCCAGCAGCTTATTGGGACAGTACGAGCAGTACTTC. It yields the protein CASSLLGQYEQYF.

CDR3 in amino acids: CASSINRDSGANVLTF. CDR3 bases: TGTGCCAGCAGCATCAACAGGGATTCTGGGGCCAACGTCCTGACTTTC. The chain carries TRBV7-3 and TRBJ2-6, with a weak D call TRBD1 (6 bases). Per germline, CDR1 SGHTA and CDR2 FQGTGA. The CDR3 contains 16 residues. V lost 5 bases and J lost 1, with 12 bases in between.

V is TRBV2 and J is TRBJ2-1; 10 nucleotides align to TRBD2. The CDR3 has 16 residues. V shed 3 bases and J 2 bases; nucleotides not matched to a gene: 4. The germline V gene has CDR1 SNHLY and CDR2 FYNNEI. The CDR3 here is CASSDLAGATYNEQFF. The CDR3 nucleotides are TGTGCCAGCAGTGACCTAGCGGGGGCTACCTACAATGAGCAGTTCTTC. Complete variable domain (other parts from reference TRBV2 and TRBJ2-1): EPEVTQTPSHQVTQMGQEVILRCVPISNHLYFYWYRQILGQKVEFLVSFYNNEISEKSEIFDDQFSVERPDGSNFTLKIRSTKLEDSAMYFCASSDLAGATYNEQFFGPGTRLTVL.

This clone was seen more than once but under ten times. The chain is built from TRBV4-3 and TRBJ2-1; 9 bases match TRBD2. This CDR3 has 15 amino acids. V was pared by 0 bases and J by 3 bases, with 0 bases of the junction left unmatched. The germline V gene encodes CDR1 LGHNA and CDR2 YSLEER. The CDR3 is CASSQDSGGYNEQFF. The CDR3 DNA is TGCGCCAGCAGCCAAGATAGCGGGGGCTACAATGAGCAGTTCTTC.

The CDR3 is CASRAPDREYTEAFF. CDR3 sequence (DNA): TGCGCCAGCAGAGCCCCGGACAGGGAGTACACTGAAGCTTTCTTT. The J gene is TRBJ1-1, the V gene TRBV5-1, with 8 bases identical to TRBD1. The V gene's germline CDR1 is SGHRS and CDR2 YFSETQ. V shed 5 bases and J 3 bases; nucleotides not matched to a gene: 9. This CDR3 has 15 residues. The full variable domain, its missing parts supplied by reference TRBV5-1 and TRBJ1-1, is KAGVTQTPRYLIKTRGQQVTLSCSPISGHRSVSWYQQTPGQGLQFLFEYFSETQRNKGNFPGRFSGRQFSNSRSEMNVSTLELGDSALYLCASRAPDREYTEAFFGQGTRLTVV.

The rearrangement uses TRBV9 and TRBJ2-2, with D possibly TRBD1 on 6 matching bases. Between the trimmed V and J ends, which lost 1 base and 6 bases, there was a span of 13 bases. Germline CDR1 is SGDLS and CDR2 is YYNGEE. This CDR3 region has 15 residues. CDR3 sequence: CASSVTGKLAGELFF. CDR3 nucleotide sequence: TGTGCCAGCAGCGTAACAGGGAAACTGGCCGGGGAGCTGTTTTTT.

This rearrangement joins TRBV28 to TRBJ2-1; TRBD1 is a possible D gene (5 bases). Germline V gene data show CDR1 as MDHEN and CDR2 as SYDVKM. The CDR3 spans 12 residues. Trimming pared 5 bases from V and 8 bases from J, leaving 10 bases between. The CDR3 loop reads CASSLQGYEQFF. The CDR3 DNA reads TGTGCCAGCAGTCTCCAGGGTTATGAGCAGTTCTTC. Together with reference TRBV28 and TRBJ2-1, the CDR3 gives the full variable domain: DVKVTQSSRYLVKRTGEKVFLECVQDMDHENMFWYRQDPGLGLRLIYFSYDVKMKEKGDIPEGYSVSREKKERFSLILESASTNQTSMYLCASSLQGYEQFFGPGTRLTVL.

The CDR3 spells CASRPSSYNSPLHF. The CDR3 DNA reads TGTGCCAGCAGACCTAGCTCCTATAATTCACCCCTCCACTTT. The J gene is TRBJ1-6, the V gene TRBV28; D gene uncertain. Germline V gene data show CDR1 as MDHEN and CDR2 as SYDVKM. Trimming took 6 bases from V and 0 from J, leaving 6 bases between them. The length of the CDR3 is 14 residues.

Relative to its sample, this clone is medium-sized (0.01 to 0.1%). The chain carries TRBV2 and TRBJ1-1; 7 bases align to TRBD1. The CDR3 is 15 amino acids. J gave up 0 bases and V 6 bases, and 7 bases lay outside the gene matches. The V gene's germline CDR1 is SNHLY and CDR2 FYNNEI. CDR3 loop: CASRGAGGMNTEAFF. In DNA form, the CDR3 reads TGTGCCAGCAGGGGAGCAGGGGGAATGAACACTGAAGCTTTCTTT.

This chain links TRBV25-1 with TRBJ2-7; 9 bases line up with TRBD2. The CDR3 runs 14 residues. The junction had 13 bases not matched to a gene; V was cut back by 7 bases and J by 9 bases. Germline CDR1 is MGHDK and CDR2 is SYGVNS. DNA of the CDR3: TGTGCCAGCATGGAGAGCGGGAGGCCCAACGGGCAGTACTTC. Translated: CASMESGRPNGQYF.

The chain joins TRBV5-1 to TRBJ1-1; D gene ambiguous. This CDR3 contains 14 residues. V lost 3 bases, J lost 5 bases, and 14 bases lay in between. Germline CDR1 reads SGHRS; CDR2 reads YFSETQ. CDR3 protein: CASSSAGARTEAFF. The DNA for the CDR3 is TGCGCCAGCAGCTCGGCGGGCGCGAGAACTGAAGCTTTCTTT.

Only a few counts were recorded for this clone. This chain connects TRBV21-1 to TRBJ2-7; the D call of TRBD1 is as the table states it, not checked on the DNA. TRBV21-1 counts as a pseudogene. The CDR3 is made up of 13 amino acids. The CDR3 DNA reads TGTGCCAGCAGCGAGGACAGAGACTACGAGCAGTACTTC. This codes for CASSEDRDYEQYF.

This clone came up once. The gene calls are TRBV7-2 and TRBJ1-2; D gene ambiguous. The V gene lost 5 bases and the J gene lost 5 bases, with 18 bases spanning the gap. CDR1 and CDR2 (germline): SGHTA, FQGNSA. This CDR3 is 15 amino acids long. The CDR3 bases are TGTGCCAGCAGCCCCCTAGGGAGCAGCCCGTATGGCTACACCTTC. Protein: CASSPLGSSPYGYTF.

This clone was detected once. The chain's CDR3 is CASSLRPRRTEAFF. The DNA for the CDR3 is TGTGCCAGCAGTCTCCGTCCCCGGCGGACTGAAGCTTTCTTT. V usage is TRBV28 and J usage is TRBJ1-1; D is unclear. The length of the CDR3 is 14 residues. Germline CDR1 is MDHEN and CDR2 is SYDVKM. With 5 bases removed from V and 5 bases from J, the gap between germline ends came to 15 bases.

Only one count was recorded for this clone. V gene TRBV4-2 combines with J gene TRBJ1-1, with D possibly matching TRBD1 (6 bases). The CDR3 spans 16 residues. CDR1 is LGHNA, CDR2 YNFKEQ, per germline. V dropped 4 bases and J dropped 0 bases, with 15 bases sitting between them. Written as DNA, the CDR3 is TGTGCCAGCAGCCGTGACAGGCTTCTCATGAACACTGAAGCTTTCTTT. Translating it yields CASSRDRLLMNTEAFF.

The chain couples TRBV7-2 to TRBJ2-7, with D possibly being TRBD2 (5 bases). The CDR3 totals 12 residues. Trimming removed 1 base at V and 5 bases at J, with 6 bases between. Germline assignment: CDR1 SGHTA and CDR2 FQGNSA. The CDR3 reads CASSLDSDEQYF. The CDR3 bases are TGTGCCAGCAGCTTAGATAGCGACGAGCAGTACTTC.

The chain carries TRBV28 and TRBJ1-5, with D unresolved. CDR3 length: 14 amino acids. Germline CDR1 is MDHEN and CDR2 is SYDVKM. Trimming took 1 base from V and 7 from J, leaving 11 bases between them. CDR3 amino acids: CASSLSRPRQPQHF. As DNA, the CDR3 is TGTGCCAGCAGTTTATCCAGGCCCCGGCAGCCCCAGCATTTT.

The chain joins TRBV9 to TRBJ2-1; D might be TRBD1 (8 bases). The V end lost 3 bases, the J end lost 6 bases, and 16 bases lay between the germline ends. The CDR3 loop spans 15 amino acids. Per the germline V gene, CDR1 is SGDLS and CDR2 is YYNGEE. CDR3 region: CASSATTGEGNEQFF. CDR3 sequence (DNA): TGTGCCAGCAGCGCCACGACAGGGGAGGGCAATGAGCAGTTCTTC.

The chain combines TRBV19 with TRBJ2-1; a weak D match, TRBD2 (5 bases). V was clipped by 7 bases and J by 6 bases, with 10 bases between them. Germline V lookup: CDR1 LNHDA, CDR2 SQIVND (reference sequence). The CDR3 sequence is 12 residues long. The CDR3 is CASKAGGNEQFF. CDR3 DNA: TGTGCCAGTAAGGCAGGAGGCAATGAGCAGTTCTTC.

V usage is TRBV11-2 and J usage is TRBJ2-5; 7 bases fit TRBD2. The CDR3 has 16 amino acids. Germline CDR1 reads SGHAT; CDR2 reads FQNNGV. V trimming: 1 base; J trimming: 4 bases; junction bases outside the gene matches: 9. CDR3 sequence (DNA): TGTGCCAGCAGCTTAGGGGCCCGCCAGCGGGGAGAGACCCAGTACTTC. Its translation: CASSLGARQRGETQYF.

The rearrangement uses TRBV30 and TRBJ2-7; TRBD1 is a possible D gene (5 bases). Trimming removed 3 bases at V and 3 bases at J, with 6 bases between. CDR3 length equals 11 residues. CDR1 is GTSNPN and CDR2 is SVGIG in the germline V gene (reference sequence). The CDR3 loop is CAWSRVYEQYF. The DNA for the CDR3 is TGTGCCTGGAGCAGGGTCTACGAGCAGTACTTC.

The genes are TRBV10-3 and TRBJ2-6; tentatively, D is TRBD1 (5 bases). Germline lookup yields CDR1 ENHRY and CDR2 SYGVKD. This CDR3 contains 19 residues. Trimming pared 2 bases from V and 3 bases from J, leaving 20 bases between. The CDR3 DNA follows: TGTGCCATCAGTGAGCCTCAACAGGTTCGGATAAGTGGGGCCAACGTCCTGACTTTC. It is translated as CAISEPQQVRISGANVLTF.